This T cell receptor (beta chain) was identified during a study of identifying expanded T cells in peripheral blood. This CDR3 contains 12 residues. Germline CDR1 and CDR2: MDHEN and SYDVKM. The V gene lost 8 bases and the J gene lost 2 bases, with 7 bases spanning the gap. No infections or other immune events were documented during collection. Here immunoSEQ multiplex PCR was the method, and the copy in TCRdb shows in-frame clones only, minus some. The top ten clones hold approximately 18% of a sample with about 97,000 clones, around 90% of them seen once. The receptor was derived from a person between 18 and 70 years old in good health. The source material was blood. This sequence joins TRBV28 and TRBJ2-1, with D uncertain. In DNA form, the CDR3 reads TGTGCCAGCGGTTCCCCCTACAATGAGCAGTTCTTC. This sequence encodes CASGSPYNEQFF.